The 15 T cell receptor beta chains reported below all come from one sample, sequenced in a study of beta chain features in type 1 diabetes (dated by TCRdb to the late 2010s). Overall study results and their limits: A moderate but significant shortening of TCRB CDR3 length was observed in type 1 diabetes patients in all four CD4+ subsets.

No antigen is known for these receptors. Receptor amplification or capture employed the immunoSEQ multiplex PCR assay. The High Capacity cDNA Reverse Transcription Kit was used to reverse transcribe all of the isolated RNA, meaning that expressed TCRB transcripts were what got sequenced. The source is immuneACCESS, and TCRdb retained only in-frame sequences with V and J called. Part of the clones is not carried over; for the studies checked, unresolved V genes explain less than half of this, and the remainder is unexplained. A total of around 600,000 clones appear in this sample, under 15% of them only once. Jointly, the top ten make up around 0.12% of the sample. Sequenced sample: naive CD4+ T cells from blood. The intended sense of this specimen's cell subset or site label: true naive CD4+ T cells. The receptors stem from a man aged 30 to 39 with type 1 diabetes.

The V gene is TRBV9, the J gene TRBJ2-5; the match to TRBD2 covers 7 bases. V lost 1 base and J lost 5; bases outside the gene matches: 2. The CDR3 spans 13 residues. Germline CDR1 reads SGDLS; CDR2 reads YYNGEE. DNA of the CDR3: TGTGCCAGCAGCGTAAGAGCGGGGGAGACCCAGTACTTC. Translating gives CASSVRAGETQYF.

The chain combines TRBV7-9 with TRBJ1-4; D unresolved. The germline gives CDR1 SEHNR, CDR2 FQNEAQ (reference sequence). This CDR3 has 14 amino acids. V lost 5 bases to trimming and J lost 1 base, with 8 bases between them. Here the CDR3 reads CASSRGGTNEKLFF. CDR3 DNA sequence: TGTGCCAGCAGCAGAGGAGGAACTAATGAAAAACTGTTTTTT.

This clone has a handful of counts. The chain has TRBV30 and TRBJ1-2; D is perhaps TRBD1 (6 bases). V was trimmed by 2 bases and J by 8 bases, leaving 15 bases between them. Germline V gives CDR1 GTSNPN, CDR2 SVGIG (reference sequence). The CDR3 contains 13 residues. The chain's CDR3 is CAWSQDSLRGYTF. For the CDR3, the DNA is TGTGCCTGGAGTCAGGACAGTTTACGCGGCTACACCTTC. The full variable domain, with the rest looked up from reference TRBV30 and TRBJ1-2, is SQTIHQWPATLVQPVGSPLSLECTVEGTSNPNLYWYRQAAGRGLQLLFYSVGIGQISSEVPQNLSASRPQDRQFILSSKKLLLSDSGFYLCAWSQDSLRGYTFGSGTRLTVV.

This chain connects TRBV7-2 to TRBJ2-2, with 7 positions matching TRBD1. CDR3 length: 15 amino acids. The germline V gene has CDR1 SGHTA and CDR2 FQGNSA. The trim removed 4 bases at V and 1 base at J, leaving 3 bases unmatched. The DNA of the CDR3 is TGTGCCAGCAGCTCGTGGACAGGGAACACCGGGGAGCTGTTTTTT. Amino acids: CASSSWTGNTGELFF.

The V call is TRBV7-3, the J call TRBJ1-1; perhaps TRBD1 as D (5 bases). CDR1 and CDR2 (germline): SGHTA, FQGTGA. The V and J ends lost 4 bases and 9 bases respectively, with 15 bases between them. The CDR3 covers 13 residues. CDR3 nucleotides: TGTGCCAGCAGCTCCTACAGGATTTCTCAAGCTTTCTTT. This gives the protein CASSSYRISQAFF.

This clone was counted between two and nine times. The chain links TRBV19 to TRBJ1-4, with a tentative D call TRBD1 (5 bases). CDR3 length: 14 amino acids. Germline CDR1 LNHDA, CDR2 SQIVND (reference sequence). The ends were cut back, 5 bases at V and 8 bases at J, with 15 bases in the middle. The CDR3 region has the DNA TGTGCCAGTAGTGTCCCGGGACTAACCGAAAAACTGTTTTTT. Its translation: CASSVPGLTEKLFF.

This sequence joins TRBV6-5 and TRBJ1-3; TRBD1 might be the D (6 bases). In germline, CDR1 is MNHEY, CDR2 SVGAGI. The CDR3 spans 15 residues. V lost 8 bases and J lost 0, with 14 bases in between. CDR3 amino acids: CASARGPSSGNTIYF. Here the CDR3 DNA reads TGTGCCAGCGCACGGGGGCCCAGCTCTGGAAACACCATATATTTT.

The chain carries TRBV18 and TRBJ2-5; D is tentatively TRBD1 or TRBD2 (5 bases each). The CDR3 spans 15 residues. V dropped 1 base and J dropped 3 bases, with 12 bases sitting between them. Germline V lookup: CDR1 KGHSH, CDR2 LQKENI. The CDR3 DNA is TGTGCCAGCTCACCACGATGGGACGGAGAAGAGACCCAGTACTTC. Protein: CASSPRWDGEETQYF.

This clone has more than one count but fewer than ten. The chain joins TRBV7-2 to TRBJ1-2, with D perhaps matching TRBD1 (5 bases). CDR1 and CDR2 (germline): SGHTA, FQGNSA. The CDR3 covers 14 residues. Trimming cost V 5 bases and J 4 bases, with 14 bases left between them. This CDR3 is CASSPNAGSYGYTF. The CDR3 DNA reads as TGTGCCAGCAGCCCGAACGCAGGGAGCTATGGCTACACCTTC.

V and J are TRBV29-1 and TRBJ2-1, with TRBD2 matching over 9 bases. CDR1 is SQVTM and CDR2 is ANQGSEA in the germline V gene. CDR3 length: 16 residues. V lost 0 bases and J lost 6; bases outside the gene matches: 9. The CDR3 sequence: CSVEDRSSGGPNEQFF. The CDR3 nucleotides read TGCAGCGTTGAAGATCGATCAAGCGGGGGGCCCAATGAGCAGTTCTTC.

There are a few counts of this clone. This chain connects TRBV6-5 to TRBJ1-5; D ambiguous. V was clipped by 7 bases and J by 7 bases, with 20 bases between them. CDR3 length: 15 residues. CDR1 MNHEY and CDR2 SVGAGI come from the germline V gene. As DNA, the CDR3 is TGTGCCAGCATCCCTACGGGAGGAATAGGCCAGCCCCAGCATTTT. Translated: CASIPTGGIGQPQHF.

The rearrangement joins TRBV11-2 to TRBJ2-1, with TRBD1 identical over 8 bases. The germline V gene has CDR1 SGHAT and CDR2 FQNNGV. J was trimmed by 7 bases and V by 5 bases; bases with no gene match: 7. The CDR3 totals 14 residues. The DNA of the CDR3 is TGTGCCAGCAGCCCAAGAGGACAGGGTAATGAGCAGTTCTTC. This sequence encodes CASSPRGQGNEQFF.

In its sample, this clone was seen a few times. The V and J genes are TRBV9 and TRBJ2-5, with D perhaps given as TRBD1 or TRBD2 (5 bases each). The length of the CDR3 is 13 residues. V dropped 4 bases and J dropped 2 bases, with 9 bases sitting between them. Germline V CDR1 and CDR2: SGDLS, YYNGEE. This chain's CDR3 is CASSLGTQETQYF. The CDR3 coding sequence is TGTGCCAGCAGCCTCGGGACGCAAGAGACCCAGTACTTC.

This chain uses TRBV19 with TRBJ2-6; 11 positions agree with TRBD1. CDR3 length: 17 amino acids. Losses at the gene ends were 10 bases for V and 6 bases for J; bases not matched to a gene: 14. CDR1 and CDR2 from the germline V gene are LNHDA and SQIVND (reference sequence). The chain's CDR3 is CATLRDRGSRSANVLTF. The DNA of the CDR3 is TGTGCCACCTTACGGGACAGGGGGTCTCGATCGGCCAACGTCCTGACTTTC.

The chain uses TRBV9 and TRBJ2-1; D might be TRBD2 (5 bases). Germline CDR1 is SGDLS and CDR2 is YYNGEE. V was cut by 0 bases and J by 1 base, with 11 bases left in between. This CDR3 comprises 16 residues. The CDR3 loop is CASSVGGAVSYNEQFF. Written as DNA, the CDR3 is TGTGCCAGCAGCGTAGGAGGAGCGGTTTCCTACAATGAGCAGTTCTTC.